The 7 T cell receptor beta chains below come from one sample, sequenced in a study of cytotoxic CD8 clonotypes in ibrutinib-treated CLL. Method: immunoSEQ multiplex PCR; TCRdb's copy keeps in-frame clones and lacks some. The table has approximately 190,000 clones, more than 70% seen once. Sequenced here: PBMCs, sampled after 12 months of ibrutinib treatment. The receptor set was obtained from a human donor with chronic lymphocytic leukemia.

CDR3 sequence: CASSKRTAENEQFF. The CDR3 coding sequence is TGTGCCAGCAGCAAAAGGACAGCCGAAAATGAGCAGTTCTTC. J is TRBJ2-1 and V is TRBV21-1; the listed D gene, TRBD1, was not tested against the DNA. TRBV21-1 is a pseudogene. The CDR3 length is 14 residues.

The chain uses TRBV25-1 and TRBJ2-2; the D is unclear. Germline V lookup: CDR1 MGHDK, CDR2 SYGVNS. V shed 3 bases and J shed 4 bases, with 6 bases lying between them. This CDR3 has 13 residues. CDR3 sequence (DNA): TGTGCCAGCAGTGATCCCTCCACCGGGGAGCTGTTTTTT. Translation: CASSDPSTGELFF. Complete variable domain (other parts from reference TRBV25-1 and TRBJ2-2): EADIYQTPRYLVIGTGKKITLECSQTMGHDKMYWYQQDPGMELHLIHYSYGVNSTEKGDLSSESTVSRIRTEHFPLTLESARPSHTSQYLCASSDPSTGELFFGEGSRLTVL.

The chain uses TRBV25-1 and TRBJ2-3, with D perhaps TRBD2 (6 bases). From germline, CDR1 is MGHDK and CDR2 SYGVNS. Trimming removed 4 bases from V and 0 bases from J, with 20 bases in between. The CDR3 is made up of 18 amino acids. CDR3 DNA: TGTGCCAGCAGTGCAGAGGGCGGGGAAACCACAAGCACAGATACGCAGTATTTT. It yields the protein CASSAEGGETTSTDTQYF.

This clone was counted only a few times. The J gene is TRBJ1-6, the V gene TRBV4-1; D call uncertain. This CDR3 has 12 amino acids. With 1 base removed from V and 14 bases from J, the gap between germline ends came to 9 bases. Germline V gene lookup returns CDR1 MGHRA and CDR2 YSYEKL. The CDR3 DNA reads TGCGCCAGCAGCCAAGGTCGTGGGACCCTCCACTTT. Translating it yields CASSQGRGTLHF.

CDR3 amino acids: CASSWDYEQYF. The CDR3 DNA follows: TGTGCCAGCAGCTGGGACTACGAGCAGTACTTC. This sequence joins TRBV11-2 and TRBJ2-7, with no clear D. This CDR3 is built from 11 residues. Per the germline V gene, CDR1 is SGHAT and CDR2 is FQNNGV. Trimming pared 4 bases from V and 3 bases from J, leaving 4 bases between.

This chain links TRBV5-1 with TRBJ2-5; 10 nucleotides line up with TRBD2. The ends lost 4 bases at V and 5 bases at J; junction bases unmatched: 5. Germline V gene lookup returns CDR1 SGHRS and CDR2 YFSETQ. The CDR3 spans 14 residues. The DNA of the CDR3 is TGCGCCAGCAGCCCCCGGACTAGCGGTGAGACCCAGTACTTC. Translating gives CASSPRTSGETQYF.

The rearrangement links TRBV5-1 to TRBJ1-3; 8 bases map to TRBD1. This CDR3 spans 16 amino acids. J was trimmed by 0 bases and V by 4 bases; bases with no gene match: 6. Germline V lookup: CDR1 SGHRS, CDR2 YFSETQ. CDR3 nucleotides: TGCGCCAGCAGCCGGGCGGGACAGGACTCTGGAAACACCATATATTTT. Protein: CASSRAGQDSGNTIYF.